This record looks at one TCR beta chain sequence and its context. The data were obtained in a study of T-cell reconstitution after alpha-beta-depleted transplantation in children. The CDR3 contains 15 residues. CDR1 and CDR2 from the germline V gene are SGHTA and FQGTGA. Germline trimming cut 3 bases from V and 2 bases from J; bases unmatched to any gene: 7. Researchers prepared the TCRbeta library using unique molecular identifiers, the study reports. TCRdb called the PCR reads again in MiXCR, with one record for every CDR3 protein. The sample has about 540,000 distinct CDR3 sequences; 15% to 20% are singletons.

Sample: PBMCs from the stem cell graft donor, taken from the stem cell graft. The V and J genes are TRBV7-3 and TRBJ2-7; 7 nucleotides match TRBD1. The sequence came from a human donor who donated a stem cell graft to a child with acute lymphoblastic leukemia. DNA for the CDR3: TGTGCCAGCAGCTTTAGCCCGGGACAGCCCTACGAGCAGTACTTC. Translated: CASSFSPGQPYEQYF.